This is a list of T cell receptor beta chains from one sample in a study of vaccination and CD4 T cells after COVID-19. Using its own MiXCR run on the PCR reads, TCRdb lists one record per CDR3 protein. The table has 3,000 to 4,000 distinct CDR3 sequences, around 19% seen once. These receptors lack a known antigen. Sequencing input: CD4+ T cells from blood, cultured in vitro. The receptors stem from a human donor who had recovered from COVID-19. Both conserved end residues are part of each CDR3. Each record gives: clone size, D gene, V gene, J gene, CDR3 DNA, CDR3 protein. D genes are given only for firm matches. Part of the rows lack a size; the others show once, few, many or a class for expanded clones.

NA	NA	TRBV6-1	TRBJ1-2	TGTGCCAGCAGTGAAGGTGGCAGTCTCAGACTTCATGGCTACACCTTC	CASSEGGSLRLHGYTF
NA	TRBD1	TRBV30	TRBJ1-3	TGTGCCTGGAGTATCCGACAGGGGAACTCTGGAAACACCATATATTTT	CAWSIRQGNSGNTIYF
medium-sized	NA	TRBV20-1	TRBJ2-3	TGCAGTGCGCTAGAGAACACAGATACGCAGTATTTT	CSALENTDTQYF
large	NA	TRBV20-1	TRBJ1-4	TGCAGTGCTCTAGTCTCTCCTAACTATGAAAAACTGTTTTTT	CSALVSPNYEKLFF
large	TRBD1	TRBV6-1	TRBJ1-2	TGTGCCAGCACTCGGACAGGAGAGGCCTATGGCTACACCTTC	CASTRTGEAYGYTF
NA	TRBD2	TRBV5-4	TRBJ2-1	TGTGCCAGCAGCTTGGGGGAGGGCTACTACAATGAGCAGTTCTTC	CASSLGEGYYNEQFF
NA	NA	TRBV7-6	TRBJ2-5	TGTGCCAGCAGCTTAGTAGGAATAGAGACCCAGTACTTC	CASSLVGIETQYF
NA	TRBD1	TRBV7-3	TRBJ1-2	TGTGCCAGCAGCTTAACCGGGACAGGGGTGGATGGCTACACCTTC	CASSLTGTGVDGYTF
NA	TRBD2	TRBV5-1	TRBJ2-1	TGCGCCAGCAGCTTCGGTGCGGGAGGGGTGGGGGAGCAGTTCTTC	CASSFGAGGVGEQFF
NA	TRBD2	TRBV5-1	TRBJ2-1	TGCGCCAGCAGCCGTCCGGGACTAGAATACAATGAGCAGTTCTTC	CASSRPGLEYNEQFF
NA	NA	TRBV5-1	TRBJ1-3	TGCGCCAGCAGCGGCGCGGGAACCTCTGGAAACACCATATATTTT	CASSGAGTSGNTIYF
NA	TRBD2	TRBV20-1	TRBJ2-3	TGCAGTGCCCCACTCGGGGGGGTCGTTAGCACAGATACGCAGTATTTT	CSAPLGGVVSTDTQYF
NA	TRBD1	TRBV19	TRBJ1-5	TGTGCCAGTAAATCGGGGACAGGGGACAATCAGCCCCAGCATTTT	CASKSGTGDNQPQHF
NA	NA	TRBV12-3/TRBV12-4	TRBJ2-3	TGTGCCAGCACGCCCCAGTTCGTAGATACGCAGTATTTT	CASTPQFVDTQYF
few	NA	TRBV6-5	TRBJ1-2	TGTGCCAGCAGTTACTCAGGCGGGCAGGGATTCAGCTATGGCTACACCTTC	CASSYSGGQGFSYGYTF
NA	NA	TRBV30	TRBJ1-2	TGTGCCTGGACGGACAGAACGGACTATGGCTACACCTTC	CAWTDRTDYGYTF
NA	TRBD2	TRBV10-2	TRBJ2-5	TGCGCCAGCAGTATTGGACTAGCGGACCAAGAGACCCAGTACTTC	CASSIGLADQETQYF
few	NA	TRBV20-1	TRBJ2-5	TGCAGTGCTAGGACGGATCGGGAGACCCAGTACTTC	CSARTDRETQYF
few	NA	TRBV27	TRBJ1-2	TGTGCCAGCAATCTATACAGGGACTATGGCTACACCTTC	CASNLYRDYGYTF
medium-sized	NA	TRBV30	TRBJ1-6	TGTGCCTGGGAGGGGACACAAAGGACCCACTCACCCCTCCACTTT	CAWEGTQRTHSPLHF
NA	NA	TRBV5-1	TRBJ1-6	TGCGCCAGCAGCTTGACAGGGCGTACGAATTCACCCCTCCACTTT	CASSLTGRTNSPLHF
NA	TRBD1	TRBV12-3/TRBV12-4	TRBJ2-3	TGTGCCAGCAACGAAGGACAGGGGGCCAAAGATACGCAGTATTTT	CASNEGQGAKDTQYF
few	NA	TRBV29-1	TRBJ1-1	TGCAGCGTTGTAGGTAATGGAAACACTGAAGCTTTCTTT	CSVVGNGNTEAFF
NA	NA	TRBV20-1	TRBJ1-1	TGCAGTGGCGAGGTTAGCACTGAAGCTTTCTTT	CSGEVSTEAFF
NA	NA	TRBV29-1	TRBJ1-5	TGCAGCGTTGGGGGGGTTAAACAGCCCCAGCATTTT	CSVGGVKQPQHF